Here is one TCR beta chain with its context. This CDR3 has 15 residues. Germline assignment: CDR1 MNHNS and CDR2 SASEGT. Trimming removed 3 bases from V and 2 bases from J, with 12 bases in between. This sample was included in a study of shared clonotypes between healthy human individuals. Original methodology: Without quality scores, immunoSEQ junctional reads could not be filtered like full-length reads. Profiled with immunoSEQ multiplex PCR; TCRdb holds only in-frame clones, not every one. V and J calls and clone size are copied from that table; D and trimming were computed from the DNA. The sample yields over 700,000 clones, around 70% seen once.

The specimen was memory CD4+ T cells sorted from blood. Subset meaning: CD45RA-negative fraction. This chain links TRBV6-1 with TRBJ2-3; D not resolved. This clonotype was sampled from a woman aged 25 to 45 in good health. In nucleotides, the CDR3 is TGTGCCAGCAGTGACGAATCAGCCTACACAGATACGCAGTATTTT. It yields the protein CASSDESAYTDTQYF.